In this sample, the clone carrying this TCR beta chain turned up many times. The data were taken from a study of T-cell reconstitution after alpha-beta-depleted transplantation in children. Construction of the TCRbeta library involved unique molecular identifiers. TCRdb re-called the PCR reads through MiXCR, storing one row per CDR3 protein. In the table there are about 610,000 distinct CDR3 sequences, about 10% of which are singletons. The CDR3 runs to 16 residues. Trimming took 6 bases from V and 0 from J; bases not matched to a gene: 8. CDR1 is MNHEY, CDR2 SMNVEV, per germline (reference sequence).

This chain links TRBV27 with TRBJ2-1, with 7 bases identical to TRBD2. This clonotype was sampled from a human donor who donated a stem cell graft to a child with acute myeloid leukemia. The sequenced sample was PBMCs from the stem cell graft donor, obtained from the stem cell graft. The CDR3 coding sequence is TGTGCCAGCAGGCCCCTGGGCGGGAGCTCCTACAATGAGCAGTTCTTC. Protein sequence: CASRPLGGSSYNEQFF.